This T cell receptor (beta chain) was identified in a study of blood T cell repertoires in COVID-19. Study background: COVID-19 samples from acute and convalescent phases originated in the United States, Italy and Spain.

This clone was seen only a few times. The germline V gene encodes CDR1 ENHRY and CDR2 SYGVKD. Unmatched junction bases numbered 4, after V lost 0 bases and J lost 4 bases. The CDR3 covers 17 residues. Authors' analysis steps: Amplifying reference gene primers gave estimates of nucleated cell counts. Assay: immunoSEQ multiplex PCR; the TCRdb copy retains only in-frame clones and omits some. V, J and clone size are those of that table, while D and trimming were read from the DNA. The table includes around 270,000 clones, around 84% detected once. The sample consisted of peripheral blood. This TCR came from a woman aged 55-69 years with COVID-19, enrolled during active disease. The gene calls are TRBV10-3 and TRBJ2-5, with 14 bases matching TRBD2. CDR3 DNA sequence: TGTGCCATCAGTGAGTCGTCGGGACTAGCGGGAGTAGAGACCCAGTACTTC. Translating gives CAISESSGLAGVETQYF.